The sequence of this T cell receptor beta chain was determined in a study of control samples from healthy donors and cancer patients. The CDR3 is made up of 14 amino acids. The germline V and J ends were trimmed by 6 bases and 6 bases, with 15 bases remaining between them. Germline CDR1 reads LNHDA; CDR2 reads SQIVND (reference sequence). The assay was immunoSEQ multiplex PCR, and TCRdb's table has in-frame clones only and misses some. The sample carries 25,000 to 35,000 clones, approximately 87% recorded once. The chain recombines TRBV19 with TRBJ2-4; D remains unclear. What was sequenced was PBMCs. This receptor was taken from a woman in her forties with lung cancer. DNA of the CDR3: TGTGCCAGTAGAGAAGATATCTCCACAAACATTCAGTACTTC. Translating it yields CASREDISTNIQYF.